Below, 17 T cell receptor beta chains from the same sample are listed, as sequenced in a study of human T cells and chemical hapten exposure. Specified time point: patch test 1, 2 weeks after DPC sensitization. Treatment given: therapeutic diphenylcyclopropenone sensitization with weekly scalp DPC. TCRdb passed the RACE reads through MiXCR, listing each CDR3 protein once. The sample contains about 70,000 distinct CDR3 sequences, approximately 9.4% of which appear only once. Material: whole blood, obtained in connection with sensitization to the hapten diphenylcyclopropenone (DPC). These receptors were obtained from a woman in her 40s with alopecia areata. Some clones in this sample may be carry-over from other donors' samples.

This clonotype was seen ten or more times. The chain couples TRBV13 to TRBJ2-5; D remains ambiguous. The CDR3 spans 14 residues. Germline values: CDR1 PRHDT, CDR2 FYEKMQ (reference sequence). Trimming left V 1 base short and J 4 bases short, with 10 bases between. The CDR3 bases are TGTGCCAGCAGCTTAGTATCAGGTGGAGAGACCCAGTACTTC. Translated: CASSLVSGGETQYF.

This clonotype showed up many times. The rearrangement links TRBV11-2 to TRBJ2-3; TRBD2 aligns across 12 bases. Trimming at V came to 3 bases and at J to 5 bases, leaving 3 bases not matched to a gene. Germline loops: CDR1 SGHAT, CDR2 FQNNGV. The CDR3 length is 15 residues. The CDR3 DNA is TGTGCCAGCAGCTTCACTAGCGGGGGGAGAGATACGCAGTATTTT. The encoded protein is CASSFTSGGRDTQYF.

This clonotype was observed many times. This chain links TRBV10-3 with TRBJ2-2, with D tentatively TRBD1 (5 bases). V was clipped by 7 bases and J by 0 bases, with 9 bases between them. CDR3 length: 14 residues. The germline CDR1 and CDR2 sequences are ENHRY and SYGVKD. The CDR3 sequence is CAIMGRANTGELFF. The CDR3 DNA sequence: TGTGCCATCATGGGGCGTGCGAACACCGGGGAGCTGTTTTTT.

The sample holds many counts of this clonotype. This chain links TRBV27 with TRBJ1-1; unclear D gene. The CDR3 is 12 residues long. The V gene's germline CDR1 is MNHEY and CDR2 SMNVEV (reference sequence). V lost 8 bases and J lost 5, with 12 bases in between. The CDR3 bases are TGTGCCAGCTCGCCCTATAAGACTGAAGCTTTCTTT. Protein: CASSPYKTEAFF.

This clonotype was counted only a few times. The rearrangement joins TRBV6-5 to TRBJ2-6, with D perhaps TRBD1 (5 bases). There are 15 residues in the CDR3. V was pared by 2 bases and J by 4 bases, with 9 bases between. Germline V gene data show CDR1 as MNHEY and CDR2 as SVGAGI. This CDR3 reads CASSYQGSGANVLTF. In DNA form, the CDR3 reads TGTGCCAGCAGTTACCAGGGATCGGGGGCCAACGTCCTGACTTTC.

In its sample, this clonotype was seen many times. The J gene is TRBJ2-1, the V gene TRBV29-1, with 10 bases lining up with TRBD2. The germline V gene has CDR1 SQVTM and CDR2 ANQGSEA. This CDR3 has 14 residues. Trimming at V came to 7 bases and at J to 4 bases, leaving 7 bases not matched to a gene. The CDR3, as DNA: TGCAGCGCAACCGGGACTAGCGTTTACAATGAGCAGTTCTTC. Amino acid sequence: CSATGTSVYNEQFF.

The V gene is TRBV5-4, the J gene TRBJ2-5; 7 positions agree with TRBD1. Losses at the gene ends were 3 bases for V and 1 base for J; bases not matched to a gene: 3. Germline assignment: CDR1 SGHNT and CDR2 YYREEE (reference sequence). The CDR3 totals 14 residues. CDR3 coding DNA: TGTGCCAGCAGCTGGGACAGCCTCCAAGAGACCCAGTACTTC. Its protein is CASSWDSLQETQYF.

This clonotype was observed at least ten times. The chain couples TRBV9 to TRBJ2-7, with D unresolved. The CDR3 is 12 residues long. The V end was cut by 0 bases, the J end by 5 bases, with 6 bases between. Germline V gives CDR1 SGDLS, CDR2 YYNGEE. This chain's CDR3 is CASSVEGNEQYF. CDR3 nucleotides: TGTGCCAGCAGCGTAGAAGGGAACGAGCAGTACTTC.

The chain couples TRBV11-2 to TRBJ2-6; D is undetermined. Germline CDR1 reads SGHAT; CDR2 reads FQNNGV. CDR3 length: 15 amino acids. Trimming removed 4 bases from V and 0 bases from J, with 7 bases in between. This chain's CDR3 is CASSSLSSGANVLTF. The CDR3 region has the DNA TGTGCCAGCAGCTCCCTCAGCTCTGGGGCCAACGTCCTGACTTTC.

This clonotype was detected ten times or more. This chain uses TRBV20-1 with TRBJ2-7, with D uncertain. V was clipped by 6 bases and J by 2 bases, with 17 bases between them. Germline-derived CDR1 and CDR2 are DFQATT and SNEGSKA (reference sequence). CDR3 length: 14 amino acids. CDR3 nucleotides: TGCAGTGCACCCGACGCGGTGACTCCCTACGAGCAGTACTTC. Translating it yields CSAPDAVTPYEQYF.

This clonotype occurred many times. This chain joins TRBV10-3 and TRBJ1-4, with 8 bases lining up with TRBD1. CDR3 length equals 15 residues. Germline trimming cut 2 bases from V and 5 bases from J; bases unmatched to any gene: 4. Germline V gene data show CDR1 as ENHRY and CDR2 as SYGVKD. CDR3: CAISENPGGNEKLFF. As DNA, the CDR3 is TGTGCCATCAGTGAGAACCCAGGGGGCAATGAAAAACTGTTTTTT.

The chain employs TRBV27 and TRBJ1-1; D gene unclear. With 10 bases removed from V and 0 bases from J, the gap between germline ends came to 12 bases. CDR1 is MNHEY, CDR2 SMNVEV, per germline (reference sequence). The CDR3 totals 13 residues. The CDR3 region is CATAYALNTEAFF. The CDR3 DNA sequence: TGTGCCACCGCTTATGCACTGAACACTGAAGCTTTCTTT.

The V gene is TRBV9, the J gene TRBJ1-5, with D possibly matching TRBD1 (5 bases). This CDR3 has 14 residues. Germline V gives CDR1 SGDLS, CDR2 YYNGEE. The V end was cut by 0 bases, the J end by 4 bases, with 8 bases between. CDR3 bases: TGTGCCAGCAGCGTAGCGGGGGGAAATCAGCCCCAGCATTTT. It yields the protein CASSVAGGNQPQHF.

The chain has TRBV28 and TRBJ1-2; no clear D. Trimming left V 5 bases short and J 8 bases short, with 12 bases between. This CDR3 spans 12 amino acids. Germline V CDR1 and CDR2: MDHEN, SYDVKM. Here the CDR3 reads CASSPPAPGYTF. The DNA for the CDR3 is TGTGCCAGCAGTCCCCCAGCCCCAGGCTACACCTTC.

This clonotype showed up many times. The V call is TRBV9, the J call TRBJ2-3, with 9 bases aligning to TRBD2. The germline V gene encodes CDR1 SGDLS and CDR2 YYNGEE. The V segment lost 0 bases and the J segment 9 bases; nucleotides outside the gene matches: 8. CDR3 size: 15 residues. This chain's CDR3 is CASSVEGTSTLTQYF. The CDR3 coding sequence is TGTGCCAGCAGCGTAGAGGGGACTAGCACTCTGACGCAGTATTTT.

This clonotype was picked up a small number of times. The chain uses TRBV18 and TRBJ2-1; perhaps TRBD1 as D (7 bases). The CDR3 sequence is 13 residues long. The V gene lost 8 bases and the J gene lost 8 bases, with 16 bases spanning the gap. Germline V gene data show CDR1 as KGHSH and CDR2 as LQKENI. As DNA, the CDR3 is TGTGCCAGCGAGGCAGGGGGAGGCGATGAGCAGTTCTTC. This gives the protein CASEAGGGDEQFF. The full variable domain, in which reference TRBV18 and TRBJ2-1 provide the parts outside the CDR3, is NAGVMQNPRHLVRRRGQEARLRCSPMKGHSHVYWYRQLPEEGLKFMVYLQKENIIDESGMPKERFSAEFPKEGPSILRIQQVVRGDSAAYFCASEAGGGDEQFFGPGTRLTVL.

This clonotype occurred many times. In nucleotides, the CDR3 is TGTGCCAGCAGCTTAGGACTATCGCGCACAGATACGCAGTATTTT. This codes for CASSLGLSRTDTQYF. The rearrangement joins TRBV7-2 to TRBJ2-3, with D perhaps TRBD2 (5 bases). V was pared by 1 base and J by 1 base, with 9 bases between. Germline V gives CDR1 SGHTA, CDR2 FQGNSA. This CDR3 spans 15 amino acids.